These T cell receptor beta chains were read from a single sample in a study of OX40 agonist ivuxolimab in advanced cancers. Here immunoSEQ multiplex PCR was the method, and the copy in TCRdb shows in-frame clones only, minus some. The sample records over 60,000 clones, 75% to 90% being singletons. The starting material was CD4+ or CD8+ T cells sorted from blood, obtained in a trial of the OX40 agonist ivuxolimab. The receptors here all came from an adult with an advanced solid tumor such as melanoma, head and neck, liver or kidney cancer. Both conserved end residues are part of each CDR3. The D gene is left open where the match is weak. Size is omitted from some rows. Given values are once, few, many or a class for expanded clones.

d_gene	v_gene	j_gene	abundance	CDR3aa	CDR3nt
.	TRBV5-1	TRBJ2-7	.	CASSVAQTEQYF	TGCGCCAGCAGCGTCGCACAGACGGAGCAGTACTTC
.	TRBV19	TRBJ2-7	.	CASSMVGSQYEQYF	TGTGCCAGTAGTATGGTCGGCAGTCAATACGAGCAGTACTTC
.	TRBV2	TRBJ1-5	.	CASRTGSNQPQHF	TGTGCCAGCAGAACAGGTAGCAATCAGCCCCAGCATTTT
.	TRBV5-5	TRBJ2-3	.	CASSLDSSTDTQYF	TGTGCCAGCAGCTTGGACAGTAGCACAGATACGCAGTATTTT
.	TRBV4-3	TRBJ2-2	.	CASSQEEGVTGELFF	TGCGCCAGCAGCCAAGAGGAGGGAGTCACCGGGGAGCTGTTTTTT
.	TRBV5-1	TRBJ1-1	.	CASSLVESGSTEAFF	TGCGCCAGCAGCTTGGTGGAGTCGGGCTCGACTGAAGCTTTCTTT
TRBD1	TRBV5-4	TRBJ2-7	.	CASSLQGLGYEQYF	TGTGCCAGCAGCTTACAGGGGTTGGGCTACGAGCAGTACTTC
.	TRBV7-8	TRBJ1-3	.	CASSEGGGWSGNTIYF	TGTGCCAGCAGCGAGGGGGGGGGCTGGTCTGGAAACACCATATATTTT
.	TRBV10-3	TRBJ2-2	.	CAISEMSGRTGELFF	TGTGCCATCAGTGAAATGTCGGGGAGGACCGGGGAGCTGTTTTTT
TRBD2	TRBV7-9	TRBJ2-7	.	CASSLQTSGGYEQYF	TGTGCCAGCAGCTTACAGACTAGCGGGGGCTACGAGCAGTACTTC
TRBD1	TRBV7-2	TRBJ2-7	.	CASSSSLTGGRYEQYF	TGTGCCAGCAGCTCCTCTCTGACAGGGGGGAGGTACGAGCAGTACTTC
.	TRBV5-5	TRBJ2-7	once	CASSPTPGQSIYEQYF	TGTGCCAGCAGCCCCACGCCGGGACAATCAATCTACGAGCAGTACTTC
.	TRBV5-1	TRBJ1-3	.	CASSLVGSSTIYF	TGCGCCAGCAGCTTGGTGGGCAGTTCCACCATATATTTT
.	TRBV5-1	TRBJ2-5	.	CASSPAVLQGQETQYF	TGCGCCAGCAGCCCGGCCGTCCTACAGGGTCAAGAGACCCAGTACTTC
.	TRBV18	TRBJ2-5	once	CASSPINQETQYF	TGTGCCAGCTCACCAATAAATCAAGAGACCCAGTACTTC
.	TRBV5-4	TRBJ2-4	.	CASSPTGSRNIQYF	TGTGCCAGCAGCCCCACAGGGTCCAGGAACATTCAGTACTTC
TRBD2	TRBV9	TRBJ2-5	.	CASSPRGREGPQYF	TGTGCCAGCAGCCCCCGAGGGCGGGAGGGCCCCCAGTACTTC
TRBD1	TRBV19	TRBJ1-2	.	CASLAWVRGEANYGYTF	TGTGCCAGCCTTGCGTGGGTCAGGGGGGAAGCTAACTATGGCTACACCTTC
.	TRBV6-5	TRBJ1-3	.	CASSFSPPNSGNTIYF	TGTGCCAGCAGTTTTTCCCCCCCGAACTCTGGAAACACCATATATTTT
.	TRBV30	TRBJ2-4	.	CAWSVRVGGAGAKNIQYF	TGTGCCTGGAGTGTACGGGTGGGGGGCGCCGGAGCCAAAAACATTCAGTACTTC
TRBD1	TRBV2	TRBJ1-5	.	CASSEQGASNQPQHF	TGTGCCAGCAGTGAACAGGGGGCGAGCAATCAGCCCCAGCATTTT
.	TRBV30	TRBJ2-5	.	CAWAEQGETQYF	TGTGCCTGGGCCGAACAGGGAGAGACCCAGTACTTC
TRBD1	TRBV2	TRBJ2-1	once	CASSEYGTAGEQFF	TGTGCCAGCAGTGAGTACGGGACAGCTGGTGAGCAGTTCTTC
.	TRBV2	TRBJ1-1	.	CASRQGRNTEAFF	TGTGCCAGTCGGCAGGGGCGGAACACTGAAGCTTTCTTT
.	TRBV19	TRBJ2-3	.	CASSPGSSNTQYF	TGTGCCAGTAGTCCCGGGAGTTCTAATACGCAGTATTTT
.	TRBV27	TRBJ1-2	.	CASSSLRQGRANYGYTF	TGTGCCAGCAGTTCACTAAGGCAGGGGAGGGCGAACTATGGCTACACCTTC
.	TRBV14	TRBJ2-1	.	CASSQDTGTLYNEQFF	TGTGCCAGCAGCCAAGACACAGGAACCCTCTACAATGAGCAGTTCTTC
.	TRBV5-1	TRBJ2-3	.	CASSLVQGADITDTQYF	TGCGCCAGCAGCTTGGTCCAAGGAGCGGACATTACAGATACGCAGTATTTT
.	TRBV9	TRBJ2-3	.	CASTRASVFTDTQYF	TGTGCCAGCACGCGAGCTAGCGTTTTCACAGATACGCAGTATTTT
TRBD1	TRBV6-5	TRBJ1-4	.	CASTKQGANEKLFF	TGTGCCAGCACCAAACAGGGGGCGAATGAAAAACTGTTTTTT
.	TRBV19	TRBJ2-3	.	CASSLSSANSDTQYF	TGTGCCAGTAGTCTATCTAGCGCCAATTCAGATACGCAGTATTTT
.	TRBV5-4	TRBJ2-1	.	CASSSRTRDNEQFF	TGTGCCAGCAGCTCACGGACAAGGGACAATGAGCAGTTCTTC
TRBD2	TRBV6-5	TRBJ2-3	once	CEGRGEPDTQYF	TGTGAGGGCCGGGGGGAGCCAGATACGCAGTATTTT
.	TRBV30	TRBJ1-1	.	CAWKYGRTEAFF	TGTGCCTGGAAGTATGGAAGGACTGAAGCTTTCTTT
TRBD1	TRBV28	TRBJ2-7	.	CASSSGTGDSEQYF	TGTGCCAGCAGCTCCGGGACAGGGGATAGCGAGCAGTACTTC
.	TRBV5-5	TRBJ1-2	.	CASSLAWQSRNYGYTF	TGTGCCAGCAGCTTGGCCTGGCAGAGTAGAAACTATGGCTACACCTTC
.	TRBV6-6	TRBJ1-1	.	CASRGGTMNTEAFF	TGTGCCAGCAGGGGGGGAACGATGAACACTGAAGCTTTCTTT
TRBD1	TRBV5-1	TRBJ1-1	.	CASSSGQATEAFF	TGCGCCAGCAGCTCCGGACAGGCGACTGAAGCTTTCTTT
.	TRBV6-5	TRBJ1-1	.	CASSYDANTEAFF	TGTGCCAGCAGTTACGATGCGAACACTGAAGCTTTCTTT
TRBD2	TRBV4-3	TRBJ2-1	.	CASSQGRSSGVYNEQFF	TGCGCCAGCAGCCAAGGCCGCTCTAGCGGAGTTTACAATGAGCAGTTCTTC
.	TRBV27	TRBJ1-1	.	CASSLSWGAGTEAFF	TGTGCCAGCAGTTTATCTTGGGGCGCCGGCACTGAAGCTTTCTTT
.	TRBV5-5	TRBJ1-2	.	CASSPVRGYGYTF	TGTGCCAGCAGTCCCGTTCGGGGCTATGGCTACACCTTC
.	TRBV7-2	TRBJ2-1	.	CASSWTSGISYNEQFF	TGTGCCAGCAGCTGGACATCAGGGATCTCCTACAATGAGCAGTTCTTC
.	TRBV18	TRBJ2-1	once	CASSPVDLGQNNEQFF	TGTGCCAGCTCACCAGTAGATTTGGGTCAGAACAATGAGCAGTTCTTC
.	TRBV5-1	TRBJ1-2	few	CASSLAGLGGYTF	TGCGCCAGCAGCTTGGCGGGACTCGGGGGCTACACCTTC
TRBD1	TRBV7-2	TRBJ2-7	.	CASSLEALGTGGYEQYF	TGTGCCAGCAGCTTAGAAGCCTTAGGGACAGGAGGGTACGAGCAGTACTTC
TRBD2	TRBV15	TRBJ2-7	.	CATSRSGTSGAYEQYF	TGTGCCACCAGCAGATCTGGGACTAGCGGCGCCTACGAGCAGTACTTC
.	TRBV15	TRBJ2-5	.	CATSSRQIQETQYF	TGTGCCACCAGCAGTCGACAAATCCAAGAGACCCAGTACTTC
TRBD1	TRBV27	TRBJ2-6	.	CASSLGLDRAGANVLTF	TGTGCCAGCAGTCTCGGATTAGACAGGGCTGGGGCCAACGTCCTGACTTTC
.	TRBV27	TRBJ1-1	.	CASSSTGNTEAFF	TGTGCCAGCAGTTCCACAGGGAACACTGAAGCTTTCTTT
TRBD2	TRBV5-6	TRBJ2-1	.	CASTQRGSYNEQFF	TGTGCCAGCACCCAGCGGGGATCCTACAATGAGCAGTTCTTC
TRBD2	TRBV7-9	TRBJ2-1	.	CASSLGMGGRAKDEQFF	TGTGCCAGCAGCTTAGGAATGGGCGGGAGGGCCAAGGATGAGCAGTTCTTC
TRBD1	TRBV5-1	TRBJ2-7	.	CASSVPGQVRAYEQYF	TGCGCCAGCAGCGTCCCGGGACAGGTGAGAGCCTACGAGCAGTACTTC
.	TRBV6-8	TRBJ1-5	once	CASSNGQGSSQPQHF	TGTGCCAGCAGCAACGGGCAGGGAAGTAGTCAGCCCCAGCATTTT
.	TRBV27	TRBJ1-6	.	CASSFYDSPLHF	TGTGCCAGCAGTTTTTACGATTCACCCCTCCACTTT
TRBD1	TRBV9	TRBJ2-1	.	CASNVQGASEQFF	TGTGCCAGCAATGTTCAGGGGGCGAGTGAGCAGTTCTTC